This T cell receptor beta chain originates from a study of CD4 T cells in relation to SARS-CoV-2 and coronaviruses. For the study at large: After about nine days of antigen culture, PBMC TCR beta CDR3s were sequenced. Median patient age was 38.5 years, spanning 21 to 72 years.

For this clone: The antigen is not known.

CEF-cultured naive and memory CD4+ T cell DNA got survey-level sequencing. Some clones are missing from TCRdb's copy, which holds only in-frame ones; the method was immunoSEQ multiplex PCR. The sample shows 35,000 or so clones, around three quarters of them seen only once. Naive or memory CD4+ cells were cultured 1:1 with T cell-depleted PBMCs plus CEF. Deletions cut 3 bases from V and 7 bases from J, with 13 bases between. Germline lookup yields CDR1 SGHTA and CDR2 FQGNSA. The length of the CDR3 is 14 residues. The J gene is TRBJ2-4, the V gene TRBV7-2; D unclear. What was sequenced was memory CD4+ T cells from PBMCs, cultured in vitro. This TCR was sampled from an adult with COVID-19. CDR3 DNA: TGTGCCAGCAGCTTGTTTGGGCAGAATAACATTCAGTACTTC. Encoded protein: CASSLFGQNNIQYF.